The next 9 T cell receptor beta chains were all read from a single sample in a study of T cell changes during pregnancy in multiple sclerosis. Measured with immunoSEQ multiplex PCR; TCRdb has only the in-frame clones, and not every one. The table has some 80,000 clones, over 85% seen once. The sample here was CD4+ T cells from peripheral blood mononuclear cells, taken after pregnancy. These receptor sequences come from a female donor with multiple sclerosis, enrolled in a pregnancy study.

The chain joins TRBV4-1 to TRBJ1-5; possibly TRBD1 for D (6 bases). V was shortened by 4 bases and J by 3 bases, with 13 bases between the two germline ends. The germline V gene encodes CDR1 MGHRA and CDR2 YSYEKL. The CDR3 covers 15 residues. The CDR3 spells CASSPSGTNNQPQHF. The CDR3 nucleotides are TGCGCCAGCAGCCCATCCGGGACAAACAATCAGCCCCAGCATTTT.

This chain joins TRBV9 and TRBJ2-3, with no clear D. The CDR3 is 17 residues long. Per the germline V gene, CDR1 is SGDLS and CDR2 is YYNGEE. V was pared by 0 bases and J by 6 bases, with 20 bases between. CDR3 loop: CASSVASGGQVRDTQYF. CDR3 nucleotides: TGTGCCAGCAGCGTAGCTTCGGGTGGTCAAGTGAGGGATACGCAGTATTTT.

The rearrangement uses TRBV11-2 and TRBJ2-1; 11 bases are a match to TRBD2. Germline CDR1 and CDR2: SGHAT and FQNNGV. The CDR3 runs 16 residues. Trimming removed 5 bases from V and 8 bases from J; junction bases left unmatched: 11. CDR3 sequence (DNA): TGTGCCAGCAGCCTACTCACTAGCGGGAGTTTGGATGAGCAGTTCTTC. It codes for CASSLLTSGSLDEQFF.

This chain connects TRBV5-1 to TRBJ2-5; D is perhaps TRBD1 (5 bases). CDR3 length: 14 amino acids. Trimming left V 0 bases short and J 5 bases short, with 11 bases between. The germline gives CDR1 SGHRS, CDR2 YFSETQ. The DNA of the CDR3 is TGCGCCAGCAGCTTGGGACAGCAAATGGAGACCCAGTACTTC. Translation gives CASSLGQQMETQYF.

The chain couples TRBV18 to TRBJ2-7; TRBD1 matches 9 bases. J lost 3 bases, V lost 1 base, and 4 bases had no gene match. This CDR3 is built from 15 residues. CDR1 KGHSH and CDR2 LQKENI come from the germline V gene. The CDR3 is CASSPLGTGIYEQYF. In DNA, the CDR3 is TGTGCCAGCTCACCACTGGGGACAGGGATCTACGAGCAGTACTTC.

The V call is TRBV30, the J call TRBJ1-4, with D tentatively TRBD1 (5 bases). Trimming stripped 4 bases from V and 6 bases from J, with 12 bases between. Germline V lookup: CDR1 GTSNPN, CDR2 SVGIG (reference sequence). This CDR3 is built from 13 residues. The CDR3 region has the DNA TGTGCCTGGAATAGGGGTCGGTATGAAAAACTGTTTTTT. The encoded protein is CAWNRGRYEKLFF. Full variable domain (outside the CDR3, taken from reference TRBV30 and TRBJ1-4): SQTIHQWPATLVQPVGSPLSLECTVEGTSNPNLYWYRQAAGRGLQLLFYSVGIGQISSEVPQNLSASRPQDRQFILSSKKLLLSDSGFYLCAWNRGRYEKLFFGSGTQLSVL.

CDR3 nucleotide sequence: TGTGCCAGCTCTGCGTCGCGGGGGCCGAGGCAAGAGACCCAGTACTTC. Encoded protein: CASSASRGPRQETQYF. V usage is TRBV18 and J usage is TRBJ2-5; tentative D call: TRBD2 (7 bases). Trimming cost V 6 bases and J 2 bases, with 19 bases left between them. This CDR3 contains 16 residues. CDR1 is KGHSH, CDR2 LQKENI, per germline.

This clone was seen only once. For the CDR3, the DNA is TGTGCCAGCAGTTTGGACAGGGGAACCTACGAGCAGTACTTC. Translated: CASSLDRGTYEQYF. The gene calls are TRBV6-1 and TRBJ2-7, with TRBD1 identical over 9 bases. The CDR3 is 14 residues long. Germline CDR1 is MNHNS and CDR2 is SASEGT. V lost 5 bases to trimming and J lost 2 bases; unmatched junction nucleotides: 4.

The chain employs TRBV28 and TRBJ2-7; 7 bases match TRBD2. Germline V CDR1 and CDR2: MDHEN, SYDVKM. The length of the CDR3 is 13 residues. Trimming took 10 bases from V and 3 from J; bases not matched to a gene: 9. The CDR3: CATKAGPRYEQYF. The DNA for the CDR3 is TGTGCCACCAAAGCGGGACCCCGCTACGAGCAGTACTTC.